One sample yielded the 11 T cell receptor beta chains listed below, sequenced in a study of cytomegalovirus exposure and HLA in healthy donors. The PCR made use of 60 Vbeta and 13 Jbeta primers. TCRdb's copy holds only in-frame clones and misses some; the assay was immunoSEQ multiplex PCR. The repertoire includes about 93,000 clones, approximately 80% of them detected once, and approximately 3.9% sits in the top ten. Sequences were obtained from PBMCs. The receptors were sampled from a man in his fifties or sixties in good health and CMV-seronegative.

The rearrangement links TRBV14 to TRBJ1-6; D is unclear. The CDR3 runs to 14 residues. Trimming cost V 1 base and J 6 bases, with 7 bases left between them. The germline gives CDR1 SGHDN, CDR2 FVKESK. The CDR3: CASSQGQRNSPLHF. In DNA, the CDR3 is TGTGCCAGCAGCCAAGGGCAACGTAATTCACCCCTCCACTTT.

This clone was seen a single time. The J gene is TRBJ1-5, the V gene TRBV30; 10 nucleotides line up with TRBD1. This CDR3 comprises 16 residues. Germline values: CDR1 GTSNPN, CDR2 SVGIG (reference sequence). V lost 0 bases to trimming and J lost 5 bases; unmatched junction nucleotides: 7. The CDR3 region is CAWSVVDRGLDQPQHF. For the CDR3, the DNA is TGTGCCTGGAGTGTTGTCGACAGGGGGCTAGATCAGCCCCAGCATTTT.

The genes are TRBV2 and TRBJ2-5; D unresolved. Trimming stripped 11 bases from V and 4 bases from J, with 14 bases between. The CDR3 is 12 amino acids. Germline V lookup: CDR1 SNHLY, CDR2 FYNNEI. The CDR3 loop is CAGEAAGETQYF. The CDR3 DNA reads TGTGCCGGAGAAGCCGCCGGAGAGACCCAGTACTTC.

The CDR3 loop is CASSPYRGRGLDEKLFF. DNA for the CDR3: TGTGCCAGCAGCCCGTATAGAGGGCGGGGGCTGGATGAAAAACTGTTTTTT. This chain uses TRBV9 with TRBJ1-4; possibly TRBD1 for D (6 bases). Germline CDR1 and CDR2: SGDLS and YYNGEE. The CDR3 covers 17 residues. Trimming pared 4 bases from V and 6 bases from J, leaving 22 bases between.

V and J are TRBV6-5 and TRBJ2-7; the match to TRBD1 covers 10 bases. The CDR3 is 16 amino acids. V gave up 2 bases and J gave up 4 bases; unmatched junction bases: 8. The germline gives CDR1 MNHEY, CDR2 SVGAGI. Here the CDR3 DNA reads TGTGCCAGCAGTTACGGTTTGCGGACAGGGGGTTACGAGCAGTACTTC. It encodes CASSYGLRTGGYEQYF.

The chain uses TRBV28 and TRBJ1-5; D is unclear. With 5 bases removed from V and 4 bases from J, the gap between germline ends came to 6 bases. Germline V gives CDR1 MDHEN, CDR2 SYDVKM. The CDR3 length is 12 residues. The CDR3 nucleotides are TGTGCCAGCAGTCCCCTGAATCAGCCCCAGCATTTT. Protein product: CASSPLNQPQHF.

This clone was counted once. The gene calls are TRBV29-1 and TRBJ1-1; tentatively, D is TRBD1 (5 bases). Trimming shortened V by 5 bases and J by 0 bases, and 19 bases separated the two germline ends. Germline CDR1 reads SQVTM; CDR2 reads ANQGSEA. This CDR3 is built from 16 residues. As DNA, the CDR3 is TGCAGCGTTAGAGGGGACTACCCTATCATGAACACTGAAGCTTTCTTT. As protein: CSVRGDYPIMNTEAFF. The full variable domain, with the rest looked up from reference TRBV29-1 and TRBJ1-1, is SAVISQKPSRDICQRGTSLTIQCQVDSQVTMMFWYRQQPGQSLTLIATANQGSEATYESGFVIDKFPISRPNLTFSTLTVSNMSPEDSSIYLCSVRGDYPIMNTEAFFGQGTRLTVV.

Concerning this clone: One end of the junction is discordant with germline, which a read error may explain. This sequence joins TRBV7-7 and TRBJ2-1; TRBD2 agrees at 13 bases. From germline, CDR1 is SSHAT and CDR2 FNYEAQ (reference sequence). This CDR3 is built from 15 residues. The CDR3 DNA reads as TGTGCTAGCAGCCCCGGGACTAGCGGGAAGAATGAGCAGTTCTTC. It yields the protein CASSPGTSGKNEQFF.

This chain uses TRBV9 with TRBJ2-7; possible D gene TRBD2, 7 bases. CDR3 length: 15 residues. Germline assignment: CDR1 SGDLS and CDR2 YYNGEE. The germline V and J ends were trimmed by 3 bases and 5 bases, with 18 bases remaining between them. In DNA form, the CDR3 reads TGTGCCAGCAGCGCGGGGGGCAGCGGCTTGGACGAGCAGTACTTC. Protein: CASSAGGSGLDEQYF.

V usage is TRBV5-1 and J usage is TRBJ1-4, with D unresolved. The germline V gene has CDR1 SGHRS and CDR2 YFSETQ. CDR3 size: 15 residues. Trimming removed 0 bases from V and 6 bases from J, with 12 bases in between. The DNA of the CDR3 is TGCGCCAGCAGCTTGGTGGGAGGGCAGGATGAAAAACTGTTTTTT. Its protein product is CASSLVGGQDEKLFF.

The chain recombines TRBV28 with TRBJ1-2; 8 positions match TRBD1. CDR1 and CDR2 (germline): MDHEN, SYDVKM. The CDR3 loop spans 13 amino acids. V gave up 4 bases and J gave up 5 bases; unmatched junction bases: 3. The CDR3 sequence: CASSSQGEYGYTF. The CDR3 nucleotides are TGTGCCAGCAGTTCACAGGGGGAATATGGCTACACCTTC.